One sample yielded the 17 T cell receptor beta chains listed below, sequenced in a study of blood T cell repertoires in COVID-19 (dated by TCRdb to about 2020). The library was prepared using the immunoSEQ multiplex PCR assay. Here the immuneACCESS table is served through TCRdb, limited to in-frame sequences with V and J called. Missing clones are a known gap in these copies; in checked studies unresolved V genes cover under half, and the rest lacks a known reason. Across this sample there are around 470,000 clones, with 80% to 95% seen only once. About 0.6% of the sample is in the top ten clones. The material sequenced was PBMCs or T cells enriched from blood (not recorded which). These receptor sequences come from a man between 18 and 35 years old who had recovered from COVID-19.

V and J are TRBV12-3 or TRBV12-4 and TRBJ2-5; TRBD1 matches at 7 bases. This CDR3 has 13 residues. Germline trimming cut 7 bases from V and 2 bases from J; bases unmatched to any gene: 4. CDR3 coding DNA: TGTGCCAGCAACAGGGACAGTCAAGAGACCCAGTACTTC. Translating gives CASNRDSQETQYF.

V and J are TRBV3-1 (or the pseudogene TRBV3-2) and TRBJ1-2; D might be TRBD1 (6 bases). CDR1 is LGHDT, CDR2 YNNKEL, per germline (reference sequence). The V gene lost 1 base and the J gene lost 4 bases, with 10 bases spanning the gap. This CDR3 has 14 amino acids. The CDR3, as DNA: TGTGCCAGCAGCCAAGTGGACAGCTCCTATGGCTACACCTTC. Translated: CASSQVDSSYGYTF.

The genes are TRBV7-2 and TRBJ1-2; D remains unclear. The CDR3 extends over 14 amino acids. CDR1 and CDR2 (germline): SGHTA, FQGNSA. Deletions cut 1 base from V and 4 bases from J, with 10 bases between. CDR3: CASSLELAVYGYTF. The CDR3 DNA sequence: TGTGCCAGCAGCTTAGAATTGGCCGTCTATGGCTACACCTTC.

This rearrangement joins TRBV7-2 to TRBJ1-3; the D is unclear. The CDR3 covers 14 residues. The germline gives CDR1 SGHTA, CDR2 FQGNSA. V was cut by 1 base and J by 0 bases, with 4 bases left in between. In DNA form, the CDR3 reads TGTGCCAGCAGCTTAGACAGCTCTGGAAACACCATATATTTT. Translating it yields CASSLDSSGNTIYF.

The chain combines TRBV14 with TRBJ2-7; perhaps TRBD1 as D (6 bases). The germline gives CDR1 SGHDN, CDR2 FVKESK. This CDR3 contains 12 residues. Trimming removed 8 bases from V and 1 base from J, with 9 bases in between. CDR3 protein: CASSRGSYEQYF. The CDR3 coding sequence is TGTGCCAGCTCGAGGGGGTCCTACGAGCAGTACTTC.

J is TRBJ1-5 and V is TRBV2; tentatively, D is TRBD1 (6 bases). V was cut by 7 bases and J by 6 bases, with 16 bases left in between. The CDR3 has 14 residues. Germline CDR1 is SNHLY and CDR2 is FYNNEI. The CDR3: CASTQEGDFQPQHF. CDR3 nucleotides: TGTGCCAGCACCCAAGAGGGGGATTTTCAGCCCCAGCATTTT. Filled out from reference TRBV2 and TRBJ1-5, the complete variable domain reads EPEVTQTPSHQVTQMGQEVILRCVPISNHLYFYWYRQILGQKVEFLVSFYNNEISEKSEIFDDQFSVERPDGSNFTLKIRSTKLEDSAMYFCASTQEGDFQPQHFGDGTRLSIL.

The rearrangement links TRBV12-3 or TRBV12-4 to TRBJ1-5, with 7 bases aligning to TRBD1. V lost 4 bases, J lost 6 bases, and 0 bases stayed unmatched. CDR3 length equals 12 residues. CDR3 residues: CASSWTGQPQHF. The CDR3 DNA follows: TGTGCCAGCAGTTGGACAGGTCAGCCCCAGCATTTT.

The CDR3 DNA is TGTGCCAGCAGCTTCTATCCGGGGGGGCGTGAGGAGACCCAGTACTTC. Amino acids: CASSFYPGGREETQYF. The rearrangement uses TRBV7-9 and TRBJ2-5; 8 bases align to TRBD2. The CDR3 loop spans 16 amino acids. J lost 5 bases, V lost 3 bases, and 11 bases had no gene match. CDR1 and CDR2 (germline): SEHNR, FQNEAQ (reference sequence).

The chain joins TRBV5-6 to TRBJ1-4; tentative D call: TRBD1 (6 bases). Germline V gene data show CDR1 as SGHDT and CDR2 as YYEEEE. The CDR3 extends over 12 amino acids. Trimming took off 3 bases at V and 13 bases at J, with 13 bases between the two ends. CDR3 protein: CASSYTGMGLFF. Here the CDR3 DNA reads TGTGCCAGCAGCTACACAGGGATGGGACTGTTTTTT.

The chain couples TRBV29-1 to TRBJ2-1, with 14 nucleotides matching TRBD2. The V gene end was trimmed by 7 bases and the J gene end by 8 bases; junction bases not matched to a gene: 7. The CDR3 extends over 14 amino acids. Germline V gives CDR1 SQVTM, CDR2 ANQGSEA. CDR3 coding DNA: TGCAGCGCCGCGGGACTAGCGGGAGAGTATGAGCAGTTCTTC. As protein: CSAAGLAGEYEQFF.

In its sample, this clone was seen a few times. The rearrangement links TRBV2 to TRBJ2-7, with D possibly TRBD1 on 5 matching bases. This CDR3 region has 12 residues. The germline V and J ends were trimmed by 6 bases and 6 bases, with 12 bases remaining between them. Germline V gene data show CDR1 as SNHLY and CDR2 as FYNNEI. The CDR3: CASRDPGIEQYF. The CDR3 DNA reads TGTGCCAGCAGAGACCCAGGGATCGAGCAGTACTTC.

The rearrangement links TRBV10-3 to TRBJ1-5, with 8 bases fitting TRBD1. V trimming: 8 bases; J trimming: 5 bases; junction bases outside the gene matches: 8. The length of the CDR3 is 14 residues. CDR1 is ENHRY, CDR2 SYGVKD, per germline. The DNA of the CDR3 is TGTGCCATCTCGTCTCAGGGGGCGGATCAGCCCCAGCATTTT. It codes for CAISSQGADQPQHF.

The chain is built from TRBV27 and TRBJ1-4; TRBD1 is a possible D gene (5 bases). Germline CDR1 MNHEY, CDR2 SMNVEV (reference sequence). The length of the CDR3 is 13 residues. Trimming took 3 bases from V and 8 from J, leaving 10 bases between them. CDR3 in DNA: TGTGCCAGCAGTTTTAGGTGGGGCGAAAAACTGTTTTTT. Translated, it gives CASSFRWGEKLFF.

The V call is TRBV10-3, the J call TRBJ1-5, with D possibly matching TRBD1 (5 bases). The CDR3 spans 19 residues. From germline, CDR1 is ENHRY and CDR2 SYGVKD. Trimming took 0 bases from V and 3 from J, leaving 21 bases between them. The CDR3 sequence is CAISESWVQTNRPNQPQHF. CDR3 bases: TGTGCCATCAGTGAGTCCTGGGTCCAGACCAACAGGCCCAATCAGCCCCAGCATTTT.

V usage is TRBV2 and J usage is TRBJ2-7, with 9 bases fitting TRBD2. Germline V gene lookup returns CDR1 SNHLY and CDR2 FYNNEI. The CDR3 has 12 amino acids. J gave up 7 bases and V 6 bases, and 4 bases lay outside the gene matches. The chain's CDR3 is CASRSGGWEQYF. CDR3 in DNA: TGTGCCAGCAGAAGCGGGGGGTGGGAGCAGTACTTC.

The V call is TRBV28, the J call TRBJ1-2; no clear D. This CDR3 spans 13 amino acids. Between the trimmed V and J ends, which lost 5 bases and 3 bases, there was a span of 10 bases. Germline CDR1 reads MDHEN; CDR2 reads SYDVKM. CDR3 loop: CASSTSLDYGYTF. CDR3 DNA: TGTGCCAGCAGTACGAGTCTGGACTATGGCTACACCTTC.

The rearrangement uses TRBV19 and TRBJ2-7; D is uncertain. This CDR3 comprises 12 residues. With 4 bases removed from V and 4 bases from J, the gap between germline ends came to 8 bases. Germline V CDR1 and CDR2: LNHDA, SQIVND (reference sequence). For the CDR3, the DNA is TGTGCCAGTAGTACCCAAGCTTACGAGCAGTACTTC. Its protein product is CASSTQAYEQYF.